This T cell receptor beta chain was found in a study of beta chain features in type 1 diabetes. General observations from the study: Type 1 diabetes patients had fewer VDJ junction insertions and more deletions.

The study reverse transcribed the entire isolated RNA, so it sequenced expressed TCRB transcripts. Some clones are missing from TCRdb's copy, which holds only in-frame ones; the method was immunoSEQ multiplex PCR. The table has around 160,000 clones, about 44% seen once. This clone occurred a few times. Its antigen remains unknown. Germline V CDR1 and CDR2: SNHLY, FYNNEI. Losses at the gene ends were 6 bases for V and 4 bases for J; bases not matched to a gene: 7. This CDR3 spans 14 amino acids. The V and J genes are TRBV2 and TRBJ2-5, with 8 nucleotides matching TRBD2. The sample was Tregs from blood. The TCR sequence derives from a man aged 18 to 29 in good health. The CDR3 DNA reads as TGTGCCAGCAGATTGGGACTAGTCCTAGAGACCCAGTACTTC. This translates into CASRLGLVLETQYF.